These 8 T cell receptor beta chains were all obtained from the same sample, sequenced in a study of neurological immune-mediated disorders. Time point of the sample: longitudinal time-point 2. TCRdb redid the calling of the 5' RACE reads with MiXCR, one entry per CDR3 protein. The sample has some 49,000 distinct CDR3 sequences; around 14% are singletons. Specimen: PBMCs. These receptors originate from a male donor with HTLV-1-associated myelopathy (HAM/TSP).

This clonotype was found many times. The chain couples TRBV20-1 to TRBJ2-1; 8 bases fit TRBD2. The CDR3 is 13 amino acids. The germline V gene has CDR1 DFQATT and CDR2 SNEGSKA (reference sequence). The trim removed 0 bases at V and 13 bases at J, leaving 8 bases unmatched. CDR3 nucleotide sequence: TGCAGTGCTAGAGAATCGCGGACTAGCCGCCAGTTCTTC. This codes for CSARESRTSRQFF.

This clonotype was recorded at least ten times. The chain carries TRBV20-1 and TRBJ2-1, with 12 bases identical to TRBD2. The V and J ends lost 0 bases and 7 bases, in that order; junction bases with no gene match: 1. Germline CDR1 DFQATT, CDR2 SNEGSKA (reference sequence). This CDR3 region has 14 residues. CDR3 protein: CSARETSGGNEQFF. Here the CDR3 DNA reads TGCAGTGCTAGAGAAACTAGCGGGGGGAATGAGCAGTTCTTC.

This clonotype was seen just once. CDR3 bases: TGCGCCAGCAGCCAAGATGACGGGGTGGTGGGCGCTGGAAACACCATATATTTT. Residues: CASSQDDGVVGAGNTIYF. J is TRBJ1-3 and V is TRBV4-3; D not certain. This CDR3 comprises 18 residues. CDR1 and CDR2 from the germline V gene are LGHNA and YSLEER. V shed 0 bases and J shed 2 bases, with 17 bases lying between them.

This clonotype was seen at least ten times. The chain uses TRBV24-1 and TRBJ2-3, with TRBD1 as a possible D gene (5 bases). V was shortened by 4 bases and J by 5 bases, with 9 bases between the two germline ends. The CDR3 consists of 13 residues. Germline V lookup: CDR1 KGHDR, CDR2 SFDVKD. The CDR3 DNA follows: TGTGCCACCAGTGAAACAGGTGAAGATACGCAGTATTTT. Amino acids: CATSETGEDTQYF.

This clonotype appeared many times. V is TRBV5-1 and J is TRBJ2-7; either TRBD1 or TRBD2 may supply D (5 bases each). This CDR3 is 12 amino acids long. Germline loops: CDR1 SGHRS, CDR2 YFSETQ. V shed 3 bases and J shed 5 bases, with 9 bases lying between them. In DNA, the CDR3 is TGCGCCAGCAGCTGGGGGTCCCACGAGCAGTACTTC. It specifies CASSWGSHEQYF. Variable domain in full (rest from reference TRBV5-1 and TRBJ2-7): KAGVTQTPRYLIKTRGQQVTLSCSPISGHRSVSWYQQTPGQGLQFLFEYFSETQRNKGNFPGRFSGRQFSNSRSEMNVSTLELGDSALYLCASSWGSHEQYFGPGTRLTVT.

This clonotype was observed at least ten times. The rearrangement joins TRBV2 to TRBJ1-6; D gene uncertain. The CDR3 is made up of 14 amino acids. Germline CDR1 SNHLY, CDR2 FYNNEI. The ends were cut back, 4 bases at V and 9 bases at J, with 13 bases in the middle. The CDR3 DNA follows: TGTGCCAGCAGTGGCGAGCGCCTGGGTTCACCCCTCCACTTT. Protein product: CASSGERLGSPLHF.

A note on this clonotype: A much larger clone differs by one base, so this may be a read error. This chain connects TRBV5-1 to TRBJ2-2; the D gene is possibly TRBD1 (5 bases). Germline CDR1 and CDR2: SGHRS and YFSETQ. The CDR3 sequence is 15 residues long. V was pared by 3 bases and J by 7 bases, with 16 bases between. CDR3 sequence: CASSCDSLGGGELFF. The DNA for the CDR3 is TGCGCCAGCAGCTGCGACAGCCTTGGTGGCGGGGAGCTGTTTTTT. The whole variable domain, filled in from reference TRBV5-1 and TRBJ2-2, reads KAGVTQTPRYLIKTRGQQVTLSCSPISGHRSVSWYQQTPGQGLQFLFEYFSETQRNKGNFPGRFSGRQFSNSRSEMNVSTLELGDSALYLCASSCDSLGGGELFFGEGSRLTVL.

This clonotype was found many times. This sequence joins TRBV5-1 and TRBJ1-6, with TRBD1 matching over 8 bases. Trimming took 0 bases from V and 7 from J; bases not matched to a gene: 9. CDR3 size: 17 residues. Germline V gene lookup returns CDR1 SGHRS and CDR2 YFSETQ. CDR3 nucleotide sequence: TGCGCCAGCAGCTTGGATCCGACAGGGGCTTTAAATTCACCCCTCCACTTT. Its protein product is CASSLDPTGALNSPLHF.